These 13 T cell receptor beta chains share one sample of origin, sequenced in a study of cytomegalovirus exposure and HLA in healthy donors. PCR used 60 Vbeta primers and 13 Jbeta primers. Clones were read by immunoSEQ multiplex PCR, and TCRdb kept only the in-frame ones, dropping some. The sample lists tens of thousands of clones, about 73% occurring once. Material: PBMCs. The receptors derive from a man aged 18 to 30 in good health and CMV-seronegative.

This rearrangement joins TRBV10-3 to TRBJ2-5; 7 bases match TRBD1. CDR1 and CDR2 from the germline V gene are ENHRY and SYGVKD. The CDR3 is 14 residues long. Germline trimming cut 1 base from V and 7 bases from J; bases unmatched to any gene: 6. The CDR3 region is CAISELTGLGTQYF. For the CDR3, the DNA is TGTGCCATCAGTGAGTTGACAGGGTTGGGGACCCAGTACTTC.

This clone was detected a few times. The J gene is TRBJ1-1, the V gene TRBV7-6, with D possibly matching TRBD1 (6 bases). CDR3 size: 16 residues. The V and J ends lost 1 base and 0 bases respectively, with 12 bases between them. CDR1 SGHVS and CDR2 FNYEAQ come from the germline V gene. Here the CDR3 DNA reads TGTGCCAGCAGCTTAGTGGCAGGGGCCGTGAACACTGAAGCTTTCTTT. As protein: CASSLVAGAVNTEAFF.

The rearrangement links TRBV7-2 to TRBJ1-5; D gene unclear. The CDR3 has 15 amino acids. Trimming took 5 bases from V and 2 from J, leaving 13 bases between them. CDR1 and CDR2 from the germline V gene are SGHTA and FQGNSA. The DNA of the CDR3 is TGTGCCAGCAGCCCTGGCACCATGGGCAATCAGCCCCAGCATTTT. It specifies CASSPGTMGNQPQHF.

The genes are TRBV5-6 and TRBJ1-1, with D maybe TRBD1 (6 bases). The CDR3 has 18 residues. Germline CDR1 SGHDT, CDR2 YYEEEE. V was cut by 4 bases and J by 3 bases, with 25 bases left in between. This CDR3 reads CASSPNEETGFFYTEAFF. In nucleotides, the CDR3 is TGTGCCAGCAGCCCCAACGAAGAGACAGGATTCTTCTACACTGAAGCTTTCTTT.

The chain's CDR3 is CASSSTSGRADTQYF. The DNA for the CDR3 is TGTGCCAGCAGTTCCACTAGCGGGAGGGCGGATACGCAGTATTTT. This chain connects TRBV6-5 to TRBJ2-3; TRBD2 agrees at 13 bases. V was pared by 4 bases and J by 6 bases, with 4 bases of the junction left unmatched. Germline V gene sequence: CDR1 MNHEY, CDR2 SVGAGI. The CDR3 covers 15 residues.

The chain carries TRBV4-3 and TRBJ1-1; no definite D call. V was pared by 1 base and J by 6 bases, with 18 bases between. The CDR3 is 16 residues long. Germline lookup yields CDR1 LGHNA and CDR2 YSLEER. CDR3 protein: CASSQAHGRRSPEAFF. CDR3 coding DNA: TGCGCCAGCAGCCAAGCCCATGGGCGGAGGAGCCCTGAAGCTTTCTTT.

This chain links TRBV13 with TRBJ2-3; D not resolved. The ends were cut back, 5 bases at V and 4 bases at J, with 7 bases in the middle. The CDR3 sequence is 12 residues long. Germline assignment: CDR1 PRHDT and CDR2 FYEKMQ (reference sequence). The DNA for the CDR3 is TGTGCCAGCAGCCCTAACTCAGATACGCAGTATTTT. This sequence encodes CASSPNSDTQYF.

The chain is built from TRBV5-1 and TRBJ1-6, with D hard to call. The CDR3 extends over 13 amino acids. Trimming shortened V by 3 bases and J by 8 bases, and 9 bases separated the two germline ends. CDR1 and CDR2 (germline): SGHRS, YFSETQ. DNA of the CDR3: TGCGCCAGCAGCTCTTTTACGGATTCACCCCTCCACTTT. Residues: CASSSFTDSPLHF.

The chain has TRBV2 and TRBJ2-7; TRBD2 matches at 9 bases. Losses at the gene ends were 1 base for V and 2 bases for J; bases not matched to a gene: 0. CDR1 and CDR2 (germline): SNHLY, FYNNEI. This CDR3 has 14 residues. The CDR3 region is CASSEGLAAYEQYF. CDR3 in DNA: TGTGCCAGCAGTGAAGGACTAGCGGCCTACGAGCAGTACTTC.

The chain couples TRBV15 to TRBJ1-1, with TRBD1 matching 7 bases. The J segment lost 5 bases and the V segment lost 4 bases, leaving 7 bases of the junction unmatched. The CDR3 contains 14 residues. Germline assignment: CDR1 LNHNV and CDR2 YYDKDF (reference sequence). CDR3 sequence (DNA): TGTGCCACCAGCACCCTTAGGGGGCTTACTGAAGCTTTCTTT. Translating it yields CATSTLRGLTEAFF.

This clone has a handful of counts. This chain connects TRBV6-5 to TRBJ2-7, with D perhaps matching TRBD2 (6 bases). The V and J ends lost 7 bases and 2 bases respectively, with 18 bases between them. CDR3 length equals 15 residues. Germline CDR1 and CDR2: MNHEY and SVGAGI. In DNA, the CDR3 is TGTGCCAGCACAGCGGGCCGCGGAGGGACCTACGAGCAGTACTTC. Translation: CASTAGRGGTYEQYF.

V and J are TRBV7-9 and TRBJ1-1; 7 nucleotides match TRBD1. The CDR3 sequence is 12 residues long. The germline gives CDR1 SEHNR, CDR2 FQNEAQ (reference sequence). With V trimmed by 5 bases and J by 8 bases, 5 bases remained unmatched. CDR3 sequence: CASSRDRAEAFF. In DNA form, the CDR3 reads TGTGCCAGCAGCAGAGACAGGGCCGAAGCTTTCTTT.

This clone came up a few times. The J gene is TRBJ1-2, the V gene TRBV29-1; 9 bases are a match to TRBD1. V gave up 7 bases and J gave up 7 bases; unmatched junction bases: 7. Germline V gene lookup returns CDR1 SQVTM and CDR2 ANQGSEA. The CDR3 consists of 12 residues. CDR3 loop: CSGGDRDSGYTF. CDR3 DNA sequence: TGCAGCGGGGGGGACAGGGACAGTGGCTACACCTTC.